This TCR beta chain was sequenced during a study of long-term antiretroviral therapy in people with HIV. Across the study: The 2015 immediate-ART recommendation was preceded by the earliest samples by about a decade.

The cryopreserved samples used held roughly 0.85-10 million PBMC prior to extraction of DNA. For this clone: The same CDR3 arises from other DNA sequences in this sample as well.

Running of the v3.0 immunoSEQ assay took place at survey level. Sequenced by immunoSEQ multiplex PCR; TCRdb stores in-frame clones only, minus some. The data show tens of thousands of clones, with 70% to 85% seen just once and roughly 7.6% held by the top ten. The CDR3 is made up of 14 amino acids. The ends were cut back, 3 bases at V and 4 bases at J, with 12 bases in the middle. Germline V CDR1 and CDR2: LNHDA, SQIVND (reference sequence). The chain recombines TRBV19 with TRBJ1-2; a possible D gene is TRBD1 (6 bases). This receptor was identified in a man aged 40-55 years with HIV. This specimen was unsorted PBMCs, taken 3 years after starting antiretroviral therapy. In DNA form, the CDR3 reads TGTGCCAGTAGTATTAGGGGGTCCTCCTATGGCTACACCTTC. This encodes CASSIRGSSYGYTF.